This T cell receptor (beta chain) was recovered during a study of shared clonotypes between healthy human individuals. The healthy adult donors were HIV-negative and reported no recent acute infections or vaccinations. Genomic DNA (from each subset) was split evenly across several immunoSEQ plates. Measured with immunoSEQ multiplex PCR; TCRdb has only the in-frame clones, and not every one. This sample has some 2,000,000 clones; approximately 96% occur once, and the top ten carry roughly 0.13%. Trimming took off 3 bases at V and 4 bases at J, with 15 bases between the two ends. Germline CDR1 is MGHDK and CDR2 is SYGVNS. The CDR3 length is 15 residues. This clone came up once.

The rearrangement joins TRBV25-1 to TRBJ1-2; D perhaps matches TRBD1 (6 bases). The TCR comes from a man aged 18 to 29 in good health. Sequenced input: naive CD4+ T cells sorted from blood. The sample's subset: CD45RA+ positively selected. This CDR3 is CASSDWDTSLYGYTF. The CDR3 nucleotides are TGTGCCAGCAGTGATTGGGACACAAGTCTCTATGGCTACACCTTC.